Presented here are 21 T cell receptor beta chains from one specimen sequenced in a study of T cell responses to AZD1222 COVID-19 vaccine. Clones were read by immunoSEQ multiplex PCR, and TCRdb kept only the in-frame ones, dropping some. The table has some 130,000 clones, about nine tenths seen once. The sequencing here drew on peripheral blood, taken on day 0 of AZD1222 vaccination. These receptors came from an adult in good health.

The J gene is TRBJ1-3, the V gene TRBV27; D is uncertain. The V end was cut by 5 bases, the J end by 0 bases, with 5 bases between. Per the germline V gene, CDR1 is MNHEY and CDR2 is SMNVEV (reference sequence). This CDR3 contains 13 residues. This chain's CDR3 is CASSLDSGNTIYF. The CDR3 coding sequence is TGTGCCAGCAGTCTTGACTCTGGAAACACCATATATTTT.

V is TRBV15 and J is TRBJ1-1, with D possibly TRBD1 on 5 matching bases. Per germline, CDR1 LNHNV and CDR2 YYDKDF (reference sequence). The CDR3 runs to 15 residues. Trimming took off 1 base at V and 1 base at J, with 10 bases between the two ends. CDR3 loop: CATSRAGPGNTEAFF. CDR3 sequence (DNA): TGTGCCACCAGCAGAGCGGGACCAGGGAACACTGAAGCTTTCTTT.

V usage is TRBV5-4 and J usage is TRBJ1-3; tentatively, D is TRBD1 (5 bases). CDR3 length: 14 residues. The V gene's germline CDR1 is SGHNT and CDR2 YYREEE (reference sequence). V was clipped by 1 base and J by 4 bases, with 9 bases between them. CDR3 sequence (DNA): TGTGCCAGCAGCTTGCAGGGAACCGGAAACACCATATATTTT. This encodes CASSLQGTGNTIYF.

J is TRBJ1-2 and V is TRBV18; tentative D call: TRBD1 (5 bases). The CDR3 sequence is 14 residues long. CDR1 is KGHSH and CDR2 is LQKENI in the germline V gene. Trimming took off 2 bases at V and 5 bases at J, with 12 bases between the two ends. The CDR3 sequence is CASSPGREGYGYTF. In DNA form, the CDR3 reads TGTGCCAGCTCACCAGGCAGGGAGGGATATGGCTACACCTTC.

J is TRBJ2-7 and V is TRBV7-2; tentatively, D is TRBD1 or TRBD2 (6 bases each). V was cut by 3 bases and J by 5 bases, with 17 bases left in between. Germline V gene sequence: CDR1 SGHTA, CDR2 FQGNSA. This CDR3 spans 15 amino acids. CDR3 DNA: TGTGCCAGCAGCTTTAGGGGGGTCGGCTCGAACGAGCAGTACTTC. Protein product: CASSFRGVGSNEQYF.

The chain has TRBV2 and TRBJ2-7; D tentatively fits TRBD1 or TRBD2 (6 bases each). V lost 6 bases and J 1 base, leaving 16 bases between the germline ends. Germline CDR1 and CDR2: SNHLY and FYNNEI. The CDR3 has 15 residues. DNA for the CDR3: TGTGCCAGCAGGCGGGGTGGAGGGGGATCCTACGAGCAGTACTTC. Amino acids: CASRRGGGGSYEQYF. Full variable domain (rest looked up from reference TRBV2 and TRBJ2-7): EPEVTQTPSHQVTQMGQEVILRCVPISNHLYFYWYRQILGQKVEFLVSFYNNEISEKSEIFDDQFSVERPDGSNFTLKIRSTKLEDSAMYFCASRRGGGGSYEQYFGPGTRLTVT.

The rearrangement uses TRBV7-3 and TRBJ2-2; no clear D. Trimming stripped 1 base from V and 4 bases from J, with 7 bases between. The CDR3 runs to 14 residues. Germline CDR1 is SGHTA and CDR2 is FQGTGA. The CDR3 here is CASSLKLGTGELFF. The DNA of the CDR3 is TGTGCCAGCAGCTTAAAACTGGGCACCGGGGAGCTGTTTTTT.

J is TRBJ1-3 and V is TRBV2; D is possibly TRBD1 (5 bases). V dropped 5 bases and J dropped 2 bases, with 13 bases sitting between them. CDR3 length: 15 amino acids. The germline CDR1 and CDR2 sequences are SNHLY and FYNNEI. In nucleotides, the CDR3 is TGTGCCAGCAGTTTTCGGGACTGGGCTGGAAACACCATATATTTT. Translating gives CASSFRDWAGNTIYF.

This clone was counted a single time. The chain couples TRBV18 to TRBJ2-3; TRBD1 matches at 7 bases. The J segment lost 6 bases and the V segment lost 3 bases, leaving 9 bases of the junction unmatched. This CDR3 comprises 15 residues. CDR1 is KGHSH and CDR2 is LQKENI in the germline V gene. The CDR3 reads CASSPGTGAVDTQYF. The CDR3 nucleotides are TGTGCCAGCTCACCGGGAACAGGGGCAGTGGATACGCAGTATTTT.

The V gene is TRBV9, the J gene TRBJ1-3; possible D gene TRBD1, 5 bases. The germline CDR1 and CDR2 sequences are SGDLS and YYNGEE. This CDR3 is 15 amino acids long. V was clipped by 1 base and J by 2 bases, with 10 bases between them. The CDR3: CASSVQGAAGNTIYF. The DNA of the CDR3 is TGTGCCAGCAGCGTACAGGGTGCGGCTGGAAACACCATATATTTT.

This rearrangement joins TRBV18 to TRBJ2-5; D uncertain. V dropped 6 bases and J dropped 2 bases, with 10 bases sitting between them. The germline V gene has CDR1 KGHSH and CDR2 LQKENI. The CDR3 is made up of 13 amino acids. The CDR3 protein is CASSLGSQETQYF. The CDR3 DNA sequence: TGTGCCAGCTCCCTGGGCTCACAAGAGACCCAGTACTTC.

In the case of this clone: The junction shows a germline mismatch at one end, possibly a read error. The rearrangement links TRBV28 to TRBJ2-7; 15 nucleotides agree with TRBD2. Per germline, CDR1 MDHEN and CDR2 SYDVKM. This CDR3 is 13 amino acids long. The DNA of the CDR3 is TGTGCCAGCAGTTTCCACGGACTAGCGGGAGGGGAATTC. It specifies CASSFHGLAGGEF.

The V and J genes are TRBV19 and TRBJ1-5; 7 positions agree with TRBD1. Per the germline V gene, CDR1 is LNHDA and CDR2 is SQIVND (reference sequence). Unmatched junction bases numbered 9, after V lost 1 base and J lost 0 bases. CDR3 length equals 18 residues. CDR3 sequence (DNA): TGTGCCAGTAGTATAGGCCGGGACAGCCCGTATAGCAATCAGCCCCAGCATTTT. It yields the protein CASSIGRDSPYSNQPQHF.

The chain links TRBV9 to TRBJ2-6, with D possibly TRBD2 on 5 matching bases. Trimming shortened V by 0 bases and J by 0 bases, and 13 bases separated the two germline ends. The CDR3 loop spans 18 amino acids. Germline CDR1 reads SGDLS; CDR2 reads YYNGEE. CDR3: CASSVAEPRVSGANVLTF. The CDR3 nucleotides are TGTGCCAGCAGCGTAGCAGAGCCGAGGGTCTCTGGGGCCAACGTCCTGACTTTC.

The rearrangement links TRBV5-1 to TRBJ1-4, with 7 bases aligning to TRBD1. With V trimmed by 4 bases and J by 8 bases, 11 bases remained unmatched. Germline V gives CDR1 SGHRS, CDR2 YFSETQ. The CDR3 runs to 15 residues. The CDR3 spells CASSRDRADGEKLFF. DNA of the CDR3: TGCGCCAGCAGCCGAGACAGGGCTGATGGGGAAAAACTGTTTTTT. Variable domain in full (rest from reference TRBV5-1 and TRBJ1-4): KAGVTQTPRYLIKTRGQQVTLSCSPISGHRSVSWYQQTPGQGLQFLFEYFSETQRNKGNFPGRFSGRQFSNSRSEMNVSTLELGDSALYLCASSRDRADGEKLFFGSGTQLSVL.

The chain joins TRBV28 to TRBJ2-7, with D perhaps TRBD2 (5 bases). Germline V lookup: CDR1 MDHEN, CDR2 SYDVKM. V lost 5 bases and J 3 bases, leaving 17 bases between the germline ends. This CDR3 region has 15 residues. The CDR3 DNA is TGTGCCAGCAGTCCTACTTACGGGATTCTCTACGAGCAGTACTTC. It is translated as CASSPTYGILYEQYF.

The rearrangement uses TRBV11-2 and TRBJ2-1; the D gene could be TRBD1 or TRBD2 (5 bases each). V dropped 2 bases and J dropped 7 bases, with 15 bases sitting between them. Germline V lookup: CDR1 SGHAT, CDR2 FQNNGV. CDR3 size: 15 residues. The CDR3 sequence is CASSLRGAGWNEQFF. The CDR3 DNA reads as TGTGCCAGCAGCTTAAGAGGGGCTGGGTGGAATGAGCAGTTCTTC. The full variable domain, rest sourced from reference TRBV11-2 and TRBJ2-1, is EAGVAQSPRYKIIEKRQSVAFWCNPISGHATLYWYQQILGQGPKLLIQFQNNGVVDDSQLPKDRFSAERLKGVDSTLKIQPAKLEDSAVYLCASSLRGAGWNEQFFGPGTRLTVL.

This chain connects TRBV5-6 to TRBJ2-3, with D unresolved. The CDR3 is 13 amino acids. The V gene lost 5 bases and the J gene lost 0 bases, with 7 bases spanning the gap. CDR1 and CDR2 from the germline V gene are SGHDT and YYEEEE. The CDR3 protein is CASSGGSTDTQYF. In nucleotides, the CDR3 is TGTGCCAGCAGTGGTGGGAGCACAGATACGCAGTATTTT.

This clone was seen more than once but under ten times. The chain carries TRBV5-1 and TRBJ2-1; D is perhaps TRBD1 or TRBD2 (5 bases each). V was trimmed by 4 bases and J by 6 bases, leaving 14 bases between them. Germline V gene sequence: CDR1 SGHRS, CDR2 YFSETQ. The CDR3 length is 14 residues. The CDR3 DNA sequence: TGCGCCAGCAGCGGGGCTAGCCTGGGCAATGAGCAGTTCTTC. Protein product: CASSGASLGNEQFF.

This CDR3 is CASSLRPQETQYF. The CDR3 bases are TGTGCCAGCAGTTTAAGGCCCCAAGAGACCCAGTACTTC. This sequence joins TRBV27 and TRBJ2-5, with D unclear. CDR1 and CDR2 from the germline V gene are MNHEY and SMNVEV (reference sequence). The V end was cut by 2 bases, the J end by 1 base, with 5 bases between. The CDR3 is 13 amino acids.

The chain has TRBV6-2 or TRBV6-3 and TRBJ1-2, with 7 nucleotides matching TRBD1. Germline CDR1 reads MNHEY; CDR2 reads SVGEGT. Trimming cost V 5 bases and J 4 bases; bases outside gene matches: 4. CDR3 length: 13 amino acids. DNA of the CDR3: TGTGCCAGCAGTCGGGACAGCCGCTATGGCTACACCTTC. It yields the protein CASSRDSRYGYTF.